This T cell receptor beta chain was recorded in a study of early T cells in non-severe SARS-CoV-2 infection. Study-level background: Unsorted whole blood bulk RNA was sequenced, with unpaired chains.

Germline values: CDR1 MNHEY, CDR2 SVGEGT. Between the trimmed V and J ends, which lost 6 bases and 6 bases, there was a span of 18 bases. CDR3 length: 15 residues. TCRdb called the 5' RACE reads again in MiXCR, with one record for every CDR3 protein. The sample yields approximately 80,000 distinct CDR3 sequences, about 11% seen once. The clonotype originates from an adult who was a healthcare worker with PCR-confirmed SARS-CoV-2 infection or an uninfected control (not recorded which). This specimen consisted of whole blood, obtained at baseline. This sequence joins TRBV6-2 or TRBV6-3 and TRBJ2-1; D ambiguous. The CDR3 here is CASRPPRGLLNEQFF. The CDR3 DNA follows: TGTGCCAGCAGACCACCGCGCGGCCTTCTCAATGAGCAGTTCTTC.